Below are 11 T cell receptor beta chains sequenced from a single sample in a study of cytomegalovirus exposure and HLA in healthy donors. Libraries were prepared by immunoSEQ multiplex PCR; TCRdb keeps only in-frame clonotypes and omits some of them. The sample records some 150,000 clones, roughly 84% being singletons. Input material: PBMCs. All receptors derive from a human donor in good health.

The chain combines TRBV10-2 with TRBJ1-2; D gene unclear. Per germline, CDR1 WSHSY and CDR2 SAAADI. CDR3 length: 12 residues. V lost 7 bases and J lost 8, with 14 bases in between. As DNA, the CDR3 is TGCGCCAGCACTTCGACATCAACCGGCTACACCTTC. This encodes CASTSTSTGYTF.

V gene TRBV5-1 combines with J gene TRBJ2-1, with D possibly being TRBD2 (6 bases). The V and J ends lost 4 bases and 7 bases respectively, with 15 bases between them. Germline V lookup: CDR1 SGHRS, CDR2 YFSETQ. The CDR3 totals 14 residues. Here the CDR3 DNA reads TGCGCCAGCAGCGTAGGGACTCCCGGGAATGAGCAGTTCTTC. The encoded protein is CASSVGTPGNEQFF.

This clone has just a few counts. The chain carries TRBV10-3 and TRBJ1-1; D ambiguous. V gave up 4 bases and J gave up 7 bases, with 16 bases separating them. The CDR3 covers 14 residues. The germline gives CDR1 ENHRY, CDR2 SYGVKD. The CDR3 DNA sequence: TGTGCCATCAGTGGGCGAAGGAGTCTCGGTGAAGCTTTCTTT. As protein: CAISGRRSLGEAFF.

The sample holds a few counts of this clone. The chain combines TRBV27 with TRBJ2-3; 14 bases match TRBD2. Germline V gives CDR1 MNHEY, CDR2 SMNVEV (reference sequence). The V segment lost 2 bases and the J segment 6 bases; nucleotides outside the gene matches: 13. This CDR3 is built from 19 residues. This CDR3 is CASSLRTPGTSGRGDTQYF. CDR3 sequence (DNA): TGTGCCAGCAGTTTACGCACCCCCGGGACTAGCGGGAGAGGGGATACGCAGTATTTT.

The chain couples TRBV7-9 to TRBJ2-7; TRBD2 aligns across 8 bases. Looked up from germline, CDR1 is SEHNR and CDR2 is FQNEAQ (reference sequence). The CDR3 has 15 amino acids. V shed 5 bases, J shed 0 bases, and the junction held 6 bases outside the gene matches. In nucleotides, the CDR3 is TGTGCCAGCAGCCCGACCGGGACTAGCTCCTACGAGCAGTACTTC. Residues: CASSPTGTSSYEQYF.

The rearrangement uses TRBV7-3 and TRBJ1-1; a weak D match, TRBD1 (5 bases). The length of the CDR3 is 15 residues. With 2 bases removed from V and 1 base from J, the gap between germline ends came to 11 bases. Looked up from germline, CDR1 is SGHTA and CDR2 is FQGTGA. CDR3 in DNA: TGTGCCAGCAGCTTAGATGGGCAGGGGAACACTGAAGCTTTCTTT. This codes for CASSLDGQGNTEAFF.

This clone has more than one count but fewer than ten. The chain uses TRBV19 and TRBJ2-1; D might be TRBD2 (7 bases). Germline lookup yields CDR1 LNHDA and CDR2 SQIVND (reference sequence). The V gene lost 7 bases and the J gene lost 10 bases, with 14 bases spanning the gap. The CDR3 spans 12 residues. The CDR3 bases are TGTGCCAGTAAAGGGGGGGGGACAGAGCAGTTCTTC. It encodes CASKGGGTEQFF.

The J gene is TRBJ1-1, the V gene TRBV4-1; the match to TRBD1 covers 8 bases. Unmatched junction bases numbered 14, after V lost 4 bases and J lost 1 base. The V gene's germline CDR1 is MGHRA and CDR2 YSYEKL. This CDR3 is built from 18 residues. In DNA, the CDR3 is TGCGCCAGCAGCCTTGGCGGACAGGGCCGGACGAGGAACACTGAAGCTTTCTTT. This codes for CASSLGGQGRTRNTEAFF.

The rearrangement uses TRBV27 and TRBJ1-5; TRBD1 aligns across 8 bases. Trimming cost V 6 bases and J 2 bases; bases outside gene matches: 6. CDR1 is MNHEY and CDR2 is SMNVEV in the germline V gene (reference sequence). The CDR3 extends over 15 amino acids. CDR3 nucleotide sequence: TGTGCCAGCAGCGGCGGGACAGGAGGCAATCAGCCCCAGCATTTT. It encodes CASSGGTGGNQPQHF.

J is TRBJ1-5 and V is TRBV4-2; D uncertain. Germline CDR1 and CDR2: LGHNA and YNFKEQ. V dropped 0 bases and J dropped 8 bases, with 14 bases sitting between them. The CDR3 sequence is 15 residues long. CDR3 in DNA: TGTGCCAGCAGCCAAGATCGAGCGACCGAGGAGCCCCAGCATTTT. Translated, it gives CASSQDRATEEPQHF.

The gene calls are TRBV27 and TRBJ2-5, with 11 nucleotides matching TRBD2. TRBJ2-7 matches the DNA end more closely, so the J call is doubtful. Germline CDR1 MNHEY, CDR2 SMNVEV (reference sequence). The CDR3 totals 13 residues. The CDR3 loop is CASGTSGSYEQYF. CDR3 sequence (DNA): TGTGCCAGCGGGACTAGCGGATCCTACGAGCAGTACTTC.